Included here is one T cell receptor beta chain sequence, with context. Its antigen is as yet unknown. The germline V gene has CDR1 LGHDT and CDR2 YNNKEL (reference sequence). CDR3 length: 16 amino acids. TCR libraries were prepared from around 3,800 ng total RNA each. TCRdb processed the 5' RACE reads again and assigns one entry to each CDR3 protein, with no DNA. The sample has about 380,000 distinct CDR3 sequences, and its top ten clones hold about 2.5%. Each donor gave roughly 2.5 ml of peripheral blood. The record originates from a study of monozygotic twins with inflammatory bowel disease. Study findings and constraints: Sharing of clonotypes with others was lower in IBD patients than in healthy twins, and this was especially so with disease activity. It was in IBD patients that TCRbeta diversity (inverse Simpson) was lower than in healthy co-twins.

The rearrangement links TRBV3-1 to TRBJ1-5; TCRdb selects TRBD1, and the lack of DNA leaves this call unchecked. The TCR comes from a human donor with ulcerative colitis or Crohn's disease, or a healthy co-twin of an affected twin (not recorded which). Sequenced: blood. The CDR3 here is CASAQGRAQTNQPQHF.